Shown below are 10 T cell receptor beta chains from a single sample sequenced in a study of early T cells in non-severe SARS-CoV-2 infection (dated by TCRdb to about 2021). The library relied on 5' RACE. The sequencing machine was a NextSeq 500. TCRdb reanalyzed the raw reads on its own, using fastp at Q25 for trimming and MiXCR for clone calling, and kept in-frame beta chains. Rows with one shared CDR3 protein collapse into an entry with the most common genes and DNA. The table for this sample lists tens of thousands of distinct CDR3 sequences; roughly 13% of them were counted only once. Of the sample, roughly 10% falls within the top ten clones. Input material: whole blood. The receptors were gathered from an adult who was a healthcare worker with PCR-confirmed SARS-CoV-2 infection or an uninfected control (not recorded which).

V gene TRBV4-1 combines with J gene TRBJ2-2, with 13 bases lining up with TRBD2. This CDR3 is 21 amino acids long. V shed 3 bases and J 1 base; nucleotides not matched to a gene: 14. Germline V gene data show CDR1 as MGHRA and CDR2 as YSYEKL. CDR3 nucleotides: TGCGCCAGCAGCCATAGAGGGGGCCCGGGACTAGCGGGACAGAACACCGGGGAGCTGTTTTTT. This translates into CASSHRGGPGLAGQNTGELFF.

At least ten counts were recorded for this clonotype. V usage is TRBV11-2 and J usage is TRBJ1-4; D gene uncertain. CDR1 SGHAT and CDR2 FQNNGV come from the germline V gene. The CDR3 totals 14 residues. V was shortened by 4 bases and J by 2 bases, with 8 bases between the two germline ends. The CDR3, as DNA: TGTGCCAGCAGCTCCTCGGAGACTAATGAAAAACTGTTTTTT. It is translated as CASSSSETNEKLFF. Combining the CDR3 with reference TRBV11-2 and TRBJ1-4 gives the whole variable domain EAGVAQSPRYKIIEKRQSVAFWCNPISGHATLYWYQQILGQGPKLLIQFQNNGVVDDSQLPKDRFSAERLKGVDSTLKIQPAKLEDSAVYLCASSSSETNEKLFFGSGTQLSVL.

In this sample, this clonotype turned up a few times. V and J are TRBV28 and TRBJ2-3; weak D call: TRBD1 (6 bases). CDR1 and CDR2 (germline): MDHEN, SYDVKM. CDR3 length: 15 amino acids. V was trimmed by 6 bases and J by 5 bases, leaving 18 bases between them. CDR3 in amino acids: CASSLRGRTRDTQYF. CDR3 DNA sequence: TGTGCCAGCAGCCTCAGGGGTCGGACACGAGATACGCAGTATTTT.

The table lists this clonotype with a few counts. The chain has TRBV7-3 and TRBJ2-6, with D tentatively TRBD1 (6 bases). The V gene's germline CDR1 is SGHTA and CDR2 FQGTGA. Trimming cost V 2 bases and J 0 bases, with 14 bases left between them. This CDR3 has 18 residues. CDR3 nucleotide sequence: TGTGCCAGCAGCTTAGGATCCGGGACATCCTCTGGGGCCAACGTCCTGACTTTC. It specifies CASSLGSGTSSGANVLTF.

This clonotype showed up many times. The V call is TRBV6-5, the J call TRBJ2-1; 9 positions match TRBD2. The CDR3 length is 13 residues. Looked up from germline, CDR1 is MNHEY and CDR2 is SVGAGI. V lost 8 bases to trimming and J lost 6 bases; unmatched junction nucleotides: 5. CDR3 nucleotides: TGTGCCAGCTCTGGCGGGAGGGTCAATGAGCAGTTCTTC. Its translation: CASSGGRVNEQFF.

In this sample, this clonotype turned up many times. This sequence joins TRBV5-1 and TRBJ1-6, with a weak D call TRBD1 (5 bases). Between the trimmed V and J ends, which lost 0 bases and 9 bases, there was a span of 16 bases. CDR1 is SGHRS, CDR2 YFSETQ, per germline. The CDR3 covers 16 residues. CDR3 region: CASSLEIQGSLSPLHF. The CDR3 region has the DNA TGCGCCAGCAGCTTGGAGATCCAGGGCTCCCTTTCACCCCTCCACTTT.

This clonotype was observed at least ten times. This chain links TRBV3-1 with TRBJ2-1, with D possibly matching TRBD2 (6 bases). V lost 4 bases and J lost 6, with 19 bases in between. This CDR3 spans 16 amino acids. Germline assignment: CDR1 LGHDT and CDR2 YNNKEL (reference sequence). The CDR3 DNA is TGTGCCAGCAGCCCGACCACTAGCTATCACGTCAATGAGCAGTTCTTC. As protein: CASSPTTSYHVNEQFF.

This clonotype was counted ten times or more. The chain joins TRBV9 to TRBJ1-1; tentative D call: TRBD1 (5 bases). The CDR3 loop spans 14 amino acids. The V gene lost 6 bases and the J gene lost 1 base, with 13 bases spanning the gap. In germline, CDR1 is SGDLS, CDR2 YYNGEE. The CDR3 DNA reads TGTGCCAGCATGAGGGGTACTGGGAACACTGAAGCTTTCTTT. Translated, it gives CASMRGTGNTEAFF. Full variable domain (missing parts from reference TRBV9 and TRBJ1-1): DSGVTQTPKHLITATGQRVTLRCSPRSGDLSVYWYQQSLDQGLQFLIQYYNGEERAKGNILERFSAQQFPDLHSELNLSSLELGDSALYFCASMRGTGNTEAFFGQGTRLTVV.

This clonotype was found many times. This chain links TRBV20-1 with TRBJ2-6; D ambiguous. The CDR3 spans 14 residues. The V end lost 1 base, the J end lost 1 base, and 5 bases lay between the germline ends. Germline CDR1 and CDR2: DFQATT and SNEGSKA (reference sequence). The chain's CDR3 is CSARGPSGANVLTF. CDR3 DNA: TGCAGTGCTAGAGGACCATCTGGGGCCAACGTCCTGACTTTC.

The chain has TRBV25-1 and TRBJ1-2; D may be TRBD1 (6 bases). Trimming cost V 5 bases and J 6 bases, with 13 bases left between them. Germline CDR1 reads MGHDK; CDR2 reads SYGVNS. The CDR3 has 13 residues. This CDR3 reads CASSTGQTDGYTF. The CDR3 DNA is TGTGCCAGCAGTACCGGACAGACTGATGGCTACACCTTC.